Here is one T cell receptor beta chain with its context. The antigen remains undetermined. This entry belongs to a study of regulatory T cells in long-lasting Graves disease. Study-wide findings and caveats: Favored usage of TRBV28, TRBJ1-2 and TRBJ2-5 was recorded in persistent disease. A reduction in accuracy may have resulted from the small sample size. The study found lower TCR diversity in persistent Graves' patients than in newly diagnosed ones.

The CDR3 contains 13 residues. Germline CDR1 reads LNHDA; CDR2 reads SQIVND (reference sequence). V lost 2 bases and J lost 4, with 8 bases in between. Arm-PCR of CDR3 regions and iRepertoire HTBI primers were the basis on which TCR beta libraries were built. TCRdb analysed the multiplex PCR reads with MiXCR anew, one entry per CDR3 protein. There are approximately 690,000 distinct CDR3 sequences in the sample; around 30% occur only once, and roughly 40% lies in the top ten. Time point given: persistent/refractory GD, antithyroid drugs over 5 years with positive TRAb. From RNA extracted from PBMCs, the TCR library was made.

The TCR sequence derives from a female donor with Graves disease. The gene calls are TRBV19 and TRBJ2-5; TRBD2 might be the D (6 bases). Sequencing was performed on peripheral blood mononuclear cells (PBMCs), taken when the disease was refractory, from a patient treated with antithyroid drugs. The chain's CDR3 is CASSIKGGETQYF. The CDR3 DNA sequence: TGTGCCAGTAGTATAAAGGGAGGAGAGACCCAGTACTTC.